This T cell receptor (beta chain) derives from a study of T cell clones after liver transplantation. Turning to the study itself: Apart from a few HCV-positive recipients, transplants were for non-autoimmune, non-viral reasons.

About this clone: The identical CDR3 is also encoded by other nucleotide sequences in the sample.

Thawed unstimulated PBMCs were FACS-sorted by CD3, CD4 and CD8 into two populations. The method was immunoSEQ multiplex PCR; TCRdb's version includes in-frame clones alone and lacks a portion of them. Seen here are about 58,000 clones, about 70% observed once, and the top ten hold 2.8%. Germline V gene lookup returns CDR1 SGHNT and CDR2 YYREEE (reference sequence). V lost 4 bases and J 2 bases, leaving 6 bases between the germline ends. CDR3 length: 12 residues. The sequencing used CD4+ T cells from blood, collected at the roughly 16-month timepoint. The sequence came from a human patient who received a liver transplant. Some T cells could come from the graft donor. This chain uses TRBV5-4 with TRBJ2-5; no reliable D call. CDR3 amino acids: CASSLPQETQYF. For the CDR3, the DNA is TGTGCCAGCAGCCTACCTCAAGAGACCCAGTACTTC.